Listed below are T cell receptor beta chains from one sample, sequenced in a study of blood T cell repertoires in COVID-19. Produced via immunoSEQ multiplex PCR; TCRdb's table is partial and in-frame only. Here the sample spans fewer than 200,000 clones, about 79% being singletons. The source material was peripheral blood. These receptors originate from a woman between 65 and 79 years old with acute or convalescent COVID-19. Both conserved end residues are part of each CDR3. Fields, in order: V gene, D gene, J gene, clone size, CDR3 DNA, CDR3 protein. A D gene is named only where the DNA matches it firmly. For some rows the clone size is stated as once, few or many, or as a class when expanded; others skip it.

TRBV6-5	-	TRBJ1-1	many	TGTGCCAGCAGTCTCATCAGGAACACTGAAGCTTTCTTT	CASSLIRNTEAFF
TRBV3-1/TRBV3-2	TRBD1	TRBJ2-2	-	TGTGCCAGCAGGTCGGCCGACACAGGGGGCACCGGGGAGCTGTTTTTT	CASRSADTGGTGELFF
TRBV7-9	TRBD1	TRBJ1-4	-	TGTGCCAGCAGCTCCGAAGGGGGCAAGGATGAAAAACTGTTTTTT	CASSSEGGKDEKLFF
TRBV7-9	-	TRBJ2-5	-	TGTGCCAGCCGCCTACATGGGGGCCCTCAAGAGACCCAGTACTTC	CASRLHGGPQETQYF
TRBV5-4	TRBD2	TRBJ2-1	-	TGTGCCAGCAGCTGGTTGGGGGGGACCTACAATGAGCAGTTCTTC	CASSWLGGTYNEQFF
TRBV25-1	TRBD1	TRBJ2-7	few	TGTGCCAGCAGTGGACAGGGATATGCGTACGAGCAGTACTTC	CASSGQGYAYEQYF
TRBV19	-	TRBJ2-7	few	TGTGCCAGTAGTGGATCCTTAGGAGAGAAGTCCTACGAGCAGTACTTC	CASSGSLGEKSYEQYF
TRBV12-3/TRBV12-4	TRBD1	TRBJ1-1	-	TGTGCCAGCAGTTTCAGGGGGGCTGAAGCTTTCTTT	CASSFRGAEAFF
TRBV3-1/TRBV3-2	-	TRBJ1-6	-	TGTGCCAGCAGCCGAGAAAGCGGAAAGAATTCACCCCTCCACTTT	CASSRESGKNSPLHF
TRBV3-1/TRBV3-2	-	TRBJ2-7	-	TGTGCCAGCAGCCAAGCTACTGGGAGAAGGAACGAGCAGTACTTC	CASSQATGRRNEQYF
TRBV28	-	TRBJ2-1	-	TGTGCCAGCCAGGGGGGTGGAAGCTCCTACAATGAGCAGTTCTTC	CASQGGGSSYNEQFF
TRBV19	TRBD2	TRBJ2-3	few	TGTGCCAGTAGTTACCGGACTAGCGGGAGAAGCCCAGATACGCAGTATTTT	CASSYRTSGRSPDTQYF
TRBV3-1/TRBV3-2	TRBD1	TRBJ2-2	-	TGTGCCAGCAGCCAAGCCGGGACAGCGAACACCGGGGAGCTGTTTTTT	CASSQAGTANTGELFF
TRBV6-6	TRBD1	TRBJ1-6	-	TGTGCCAGCAGGACCCAGGGGGAGTCCTATAATTCACCCCTCCACTTT	CASRTQGESYNSPLHF
TRBV7-8	-	TRBJ2-6	-	TGTGCCAGCAGCCCCAGGGTTTATTTAACTGGGGCCAACGTCCTGACTTTC	CASSPRVYLTGANVLTF
TRBV27	TRBD2	TRBJ2-5	once	TGTGCCAGCAGTCTATATGGACTAGCGGGAGAGACCCAGTACTTC	CASSLYGLAGETQYF
TRBV5-1	-	TRBJ1-3	-	TGCGCCAGCAGCGGCCGGGGAGGCTCTGGAAACACCATATATTTT	CASSGRGGSGNTIYF
TRBV18	-	TRBJ2-7	-	TGTGCCAGCTCACCAGGGGCCGGGTACGAGCAGTACTTC	CASSPGAGYEQYF
TRBV27	TRBD1	TRBJ2-5	-	TGTGCCAGCAGCCGGGGACAGTACCAAGAGACCCAGTACTTC	CASSRGQYQETQYF
TRBV9	TRBD2	TRBJ2-1	-	TGTGCCAGCAGCGCCCTGGGGACTAGCGGTTACAATGAGCAGTTCTTC	CASSALGTSGYNEQFF
TRBV10-3	TRBD1	TRBJ2-5	-	TGTGCCATCAGTGAGTCGACAGGGGGAAGACAAGAGACCCAGTACTTC	CAISESTGGRQETQYF
TRBV6-5	TRBD1	TRBJ1-6	-	TGTGCCAGCAGTTATGAGGGACAGGGAAATTCACCCCTCCACTTT	CASSYEGQGNSPLHF
TRBV30	TRBD1	TRBJ1-4	-	TGTGCCAGGCGGGACAGGACGCATGAAAAACTGTTTTTT	CARRDRTHEKLFF
TRBV29-1	TRBD2	TRBJ2-5	-	TGCAGCGTGGGCTTGGGGGGGTTGTACCAAGAGACCCAGTACTTC	CSVGLGGLYQETQYF
TRBV10-1	-	TRBJ1-1	-	TGCGCCAGCAGTGAGTCGACTTCGGTGAACACTGAAGCTTTCTTT	CASSESTSVNTEAFF
TRBV6-1	-	TRBJ2-1	-	TGTGCCAGCAGTGAATTGAGCGTTAGGTACAATGAGCAGTTCTTC	CASSELSVRYNEQFF
TRBV12-5	-	TRBJ2-2	-	TGTGCTAGTGCAACCGGGATAGGGAACACCGGGGAGCTGTTTTTT	CASATGIGNTGELFF
TRBV10-3	-	TRBJ2-1	-	TGTGCCATCAGTGAGCTCGACTCCTTCAATGAGCAGTTCTTC	CAISELDSFNEQFF
TRBV7-2	-	TRBJ2-2	few	TGTGCCAGCAGCTTAGCTTCAGACACCGGGGAGCTGTTTTTT	CASSLASDTGELFF
TRBV3-1/TRBV3-2	TRBD2	TRBJ2-7	-	TGTGCCAGCAGCCCCCAAGCGGGAGTTAGCTCCGAGCAGTACTTC	CASSPQAGVSSEQYF
TRBV5-1	-	TRBJ2-7	-	TGCGCCAGCAGCCTGGACGTCCTTGGAGGCGACTACGAGCAGTACTTC	CASSLDVLGGDYEQYF
TRBV19	-	TRBJ1-5	few	TGTGCCAGTAGTATAGATCACAGGGATAATCAGCCCCAGCATTTT	CASSIDHRDNQPQHF
TRBV6-5	TRBD1	TRBJ1-5	once	TGTGCCAGCAGCTACGGACAGGGTGAGGATCAGCCCCAGCATTTT	CASSYGQGEDQPQHF
TRBV30	-	TRBJ1-5	-	TGTGCCTGGAGTAGACTTGCGGGATATAGCAATCAGCCCCAGCATTTT	CAWSRLAGYSNQPQHF
TRBV15	TRBD1	TRBJ1-2	-	TGTGCCACCAGCGAAACAGGGGGGTTGGCGCGATATGGCTACACCTTC	CATSETGGLARYGYTF
TRBV3-1/TRBV3-2	-	TRBJ1-2	-	TGTGCCAGCAGCCCTAGCGCCAGGGTACTTGGCTACACCTTC	CASSPSARVLGYTF
TRBV12-5	-	TRBJ2-3	-	TGTGCTAGTGGTTTGGCCAGGGTCGTCTACAGGACAGATACGCAGTATTTT	CASGLARVVYRTDTQYF
TRBV2	TRBD2	TRBJ2-5	-	TGTGCCAGCAGTGTGAGTAGCGGGAGTGAGACCCAGTACTTC	CASSVSSGSETQYF
TRBV29-1	TRBD1	TRBJ2-7	few	TGCAGCGTTTCTACCGGGACAGGGGGCGACGAGCAGTACTTC	CSVSTGTGGDEQYF
TRBV12-3/TRBV12-4	-	TRBJ1-5	-	TGTGCCAGCAGTTTCGGAGGGAATCAGCCCCAGCATTTT	CASSFGGNQPQHF
TRBV5-1	-	TRBJ2-3	-	TGCGCCAGCTTTTTGGGGACTAGCACAGATACGCAGTATTTT	CASFLGTSTDTQYF
TRBV10-3	-	TRBJ2-1	-	TGTGCCATCAGTGAGGATCAGAGGAATGAGCAGTTCTTC	CAISEDQRNEQFF
TRBV19	TRBD1	TRBJ1-1	-	TGTGCCAGTAGTATTGGACAGGGCACTGAAGCTTTCTTT	CASSIGQGTEAFF
TRBV5-1	TRBD2	TRBJ2-7	-	TGCGCCAGCAGCTTGGTACCCGCCGTAGCGGGAGTGGCGTACGAGCAGTACTTC	CASSLVPAVAGVAYEQYF
TRBV19	-	TRBJ2-7	once	TGTGCCAGTAGTCCCCTTGGACAGCTAGGGTACGAGCAGTACTTC	CASSPLGQLGYEQYF
TRBV20-1	-	TRBJ1-5	-	TGCAGTGCTAGTCAACGGGGAAATCAGCCCCAGCATTTT	CSASQRGNQPQHF
TRBV28	TRBD1	TRBJ2-7	once	TGTGCCAGCAGTTTAACAGGGGGAGCCTACGAGCAGTACTTC	CASSLTGGAYEQYF
TRBV5-1	TRBD2	TRBJ2-7	-	TGCGCCAGCAGCCCCCGACTAGCGGGAGGGTCCTACGAGCAGTACTTC	CASSPRLAGGSYEQYF
TRBV5-1	-	TRBJ2-2	-	TGCGCCAGCAGCTTGGAGTCAGGGGTGAACACCGGGGAGCTGTTTTTT	CASSLESGVNTGELFF
TRBV3-1/TRBV3-2	-	TRBJ2-5	-	TGTGCCAGCAGCGCCCTAGAATCTTACTCCACCCAGTACTTC	CASSALESYSTQYF
TRBV2	-	TRBJ1-5	-	TGTGCCAGCAGTAATTCCCCTCTATATAGCAATCAGCCCCAGCATTTT	CASSNSPLYSNQPQHF
TRBV2	TRBD2	TRBJ2-5	-	TGTGCCGGAGCCGGGACTAGCGGGAGTGTCCCGACCCAGTACTTC	CAGAGTSGSVPTQYF
TRBV10-3	TRBD2	TRBJ2-3	few	TGTGCCATCAGCGGACTAGCGGGCTCTAGCACAGATACGCAGTATTTT	CAISGLAGSSTDTQYF
TRBV7-8	-	TRBJ2-7	-	TGTGCCAGCAGCCGGACCGACAAGTACGAGCAGTACTTC	CASSRTDKYEQYF